This passage covers 22 T cell receptor beta chains from one sample sequenced in a study of type 1 regulatory T cells. These receptors' antigens are unknown. One entry per CDR3 protein results from TCRdb running MiXCR on the reads. The top ten clones hold about 2% of a sample with about 62,000 distinct CDR3 sequences, around 62% of them seen once. Sequenced material: cultured non-Tr1 T cells, either the whole culture or a sorted T cell fraction (not recorded which). These receptors all stem from a human donor in good health.

This clonotype was seen more than once but under ten times. The chain employs TRBV4-1 and TRBJ2-5; possibly TRBD1 or TRBD2 for D (5 bases each). Germline values: CDR1 MGHRA, CDR2 YSYEKL. The length of the CDR3 is 13 residues. Between the trimmed V and J ends, which lost 1 base and 7 bases, there was a span of 10 bases. The CDR3 sequence is CASSQGGTGTQYF. The CDR3 DNA follows: TGCGCCAGCAGCCAAGGGGGGACGGGGACCCAGTACTTC.

The chain carries TRBV12-3 or TRBV12-4 and TRBJ1-5; D is unclear. The CDR3 is made up of 14 amino acids. V dropped 3 bases and J dropped 2 bases, with 8 bases sitting between them. The CDR3 sequence is CASSFSEGNQPQHF. The CDR3 coding sequence is TGTGCCAGCAGTTTTTCGGAGGGCAATCAGCCCCAGCATTTT.

The J gene is TRBJ2-7, the V gene TRBV6-5; D is unresolved. V lost 6 bases to trimming and J lost 2 bases, with 11 bases between them. In germline, CDR1 is MNHEY, CDR2 SVGAGI. There are 13 residues in the CDR3. CDR3: CASSQTATYEQYF. CDR3 DNA: TGTGCCAGCAGCCAAACGGCGACCTACGAGCAGTACTTC.

This clonotype was detected only a few times. The CDR3 is CAISAEGIQEAFF. The CDR3 nucleotides read TGTGCCATCAGTGCGGAAGGTATACAAGAAGCTTTCTTT. This chain uses TRBV10-3 with TRBJ1-1; D remains ambiguous. V lost 4 bases to trimming and J lost 8 bases, with 14 bases between them. CDR1 is ENHRY and CDR2 is SYGVKD in the germline V gene. CDR3 size: 13 residues.

The V and J genes are TRBV18 and TRBJ1-3; D uncertain. The CDR3 runs 16 residues. V lost 5 bases to trimming and J lost 6 bases, with 20 bases between them. Per germline, CDR1 KGHSH and CDR2 LQKENI. The CDR3 coding sequence is TGTGCCAGCTCAACGCGAACGTCTGGGATGGAAAACACCATATATTTT. It translates to CASSTRTSGMENTIYF.

The chain couples TRBV28 to TRBJ2-5; 12 bases align to TRBD2. The V gene's germline CDR1 is MDHEN and CDR2 SYDVKM. V gave up 6 bases and J gave up 1 base; unmatched junction bases: 9. CDR3 length: 17 residues. The CDR3 DNA reads TGTGCCAGCAGCCCCGGGCTAGCGGGAGGGCCCCAAGAGACCCAGTACTTC. It specifies CASSPGLAGGPQETQYF.

CDR3 amino acids: CAGKLDGTDTQYF. The CDR3 region has the DNA TGCGCCGGGAAACTGGACGGCACAGATACGCAGTATTTT. The chain recombines TRBV10-2 with TRBJ2-3; no firm D call. This CDR3 comprises 13 residues. The germline V gene encodes CDR1 WSHSY and CDR2 SAAADI. V lost 11 bases and J 1 base, leaving 13 bases between the germline ends.

V and J are TRBV6-5 and TRBJ2-7; no clear D. This CDR3 has 11 amino acids. Between the trimmed V and J ends, which lost 5 bases and 3 bases, there was a span of 5 bases. CDR1 and CDR2 from the germline V gene are MNHEY and SVGAGI. The CDR3 nucleotides read TGTGCCAGCAGTCATAGCTACGAGCAGTACTTC. As protein: CASSHSYEQYF.

V gene TRBV7-9 combines with J gene TRBJ2-3, with 10 bases fitting TRBD2. V gave up 6 bases and J gave up 2 bases; unmatched junction bases: 8. The CDR3 has 16 residues. CDR1 SEHNR and CDR2 FQNEAQ come from the germline V gene (reference sequence). This CDR3 is CASSYGGLAVTDTQYF. The DNA for the CDR3 is TGTGCCAGCAGTTATGGCGGACTAGCGGTCACAGATACGCAGTATTTT.

The chain uses TRBV6-1 and TRBJ1-2; D call uncertain. V was shortened by 8 bases and J by 4 bases, with 11 bases between the two germline ends. Germline CDR1 is MNHNS and CDR2 is SASEGT. This CDR3 contains 12 residues. The CDR3 here is CASSERSYGYTF. CDR3 nucleotide sequence: TGTGCCAGCTCGGAGAGGAGCTATGGCTACACCTTC.

The chain couples TRBV5-1 to TRBJ2-3; TRBD2 matches at 9 bases. CDR1 is SGHRS, CDR2 YFSETQ, per germline. The CDR3 totals 16 residues. J gave up 5 bases and V 0 bases, and 7 bases lay outside the gene matches. Written as DNA, the CDR3 is TGCGCCAGCAGCTTGGTTGGTAGCGGGAGTGGAGATACGCAGTATTTT. It codes for CASSLVGSGSGDTQYF.

This clonotype was observed a handful of times. The chain uses TRBV5-4 and TRBJ2-2; D is possibly TRBD2 (5 bases). CDR3 length equals 15 residues. Germline loops: CDR1 SGHNT, CDR2 YYREEE (reference sequence). V was clipped by 0 bases and J by 2 bases, with 8 bases between them. In nucleotides, the CDR3 is TGTGCCAGCAGCTTGGTGTCGGGAAACACCGGGGAGCTGTTTTTT. Its translation: CASSLVSGNTGELFF.

This clonotype came up a few times. This sequence joins TRBV29-1 and TRBJ1-1; D is unclear. Trimming cost V 8 bases and J 1 base, with 14 bases left between them. The germline gives CDR1 SQVTM, CDR2 ANQGSEA. The CDR3 is made up of 13 amino acids. CDR3 bases: TGCAGCTCTGTGTGGGCGGAGAACACTGAAGCTTTCTTT. It translates to CSSVWAENTEAFF.

The chain carries TRBV28 and TRBJ2-7; D gene uncertain. This CDR3 has 16 residues. V lost 5 bases, J lost 3 bases, and 20 bases lay in between. CDR1 and CDR2 from the germline V gene are MDHEN and SYDVKM. The CDR3 here is CASSVISLGKRYEQYF. CDR3 sequence (DNA): TGTGCCAGCAGTGTCATAAGTCTGGGCAAACGCTACGAGCAGTACTTC.

The sample holds a few counts of this clonotype. The V and J genes are TRBV24-1 and TRBJ2-3; the match to TRBD1 covers 9 bases. V lost 3 bases and J lost 1; bases outside the gene matches: 4. Germline V gene sequence: CDR1 KGHDR, CDR2 SFDVKD. This CDR3 contains 16 residues. The CDR3 region is CATSDPGQGRTDTQYF. As DNA, the CDR3 is TGTGCCACCAGTGATCCTGGACAGGGGCGCACAGATACGCAGTATTTT.

The V call is TRBV11-2, the J call TRBJ2-3; 8 bases fit TRBD2. Germline loops: CDR1 SGHAT, CDR2 FQNNGV. This CDR3 comprises 14 residues. V shed 5 bases and J 8 bases; nucleotides not matched to a gene: 9. The CDR3 here is CASSLASREGTQYF. As DNA, the CDR3 is TGTGCCAGCAGCCTAGCCAGTCGGGAGGGTACGCAGTATTTT.

The sample holds a few counts of this clonotype. J is TRBJ2-7 and V is TRBV6-2 or TRBV6-3; no definite D call. The CDR3 runs to 12 residues. V gave up 4 bases and J gave up 7 bases, with 11 bases separating them. Per the germline V gene, CDR1 is MNHEY and CDR2 is SVGEGT. The CDR3: CASSSAVWEQYF. As DNA, the CDR3 is TGTGCCAGCAGTTCCGCGGTTTGGGAGCAGTACTTC.

This clonotype was seen a few times. V and J are TRBV20-1 and TRBJ1-6; D uncertain. The CDR3 spans 13 residues. The germline V gene has CDR1 DFQATT and CDR2 SNEGSKA (reference sequence). V lost 6 bases to trimming and J lost 7 bases, with 13 bases between them. This chain's CDR3 is CSAQTRNNSPLHF. Written as DNA, the CDR3 is TGCAGTGCGCAAACACGGAACAATTCACCCCTCCACTTT.

V gene TRBV3-1 combines with J gene TRBJ1-2; 10 bases map to TRBD1. Germline V gene sequence: CDR1 LGHDT, CDR2 YNNKEL (reference sequence). V was clipped by 2 bases and J by 4 bases; unmatched bases: 10. The CDR3 consists of 17 residues. The CDR3: CASSQSLGTGAIYGYTF. Written as DNA, the CDR3 is TGTGCCAGCAGCCAAAGCTTAGGGACAGGGGCCATCTATGGCTACACCTTC.

This chain uses TRBV7-9 with TRBJ2-7; possible D gene TRBD1, 6 bases. There are 16 residues in the CDR3. V gave up 3 bases and J gave up 0 bases, with 15 bases separating them. Germline assignment: CDR1 SEHNR and CDR2 FQNEAQ (reference sequence). CDR3 region: CASSLAPGHSSYEQYF. DNA of the CDR3: TGTGCCAGCAGCTTGGCCCCGGGACACAGCTCCTACGAGCAGTACTTC.

The chain is built from TRBV5-1 and TRBJ2-1, with D perhaps TRBD1 (6 bases). The CDR3 extends over 14 amino acids. Per germline, CDR1 SGHRS and CDR2 YFSETQ. Trimming pared 7 bases from V and 5 bases from J, leaving 16 bases between. The CDR3 nucleotides are TGCGCCAGCGCCCCCGGGACACCCAACAATGAGCAGTTCTTC. This gives the protein CASAPGTPNNEQFF.

The rearrangement links TRBV4-1 to TRBJ1-6; tentatively, D is TRBD1 (5 bases). The V end was cut by 5 bases, the J end by 14 bases, with 13 bases between. The CDR3 sequence is 12 residues long. The germline CDR1 and CDR2 sequences are MGHRA and YSYEKL. The CDR3, as DNA: TGCGCCAGCAGCTTCTCGGGGGGAACCCTCCACTTT. It encodes CASSFSGGTLHF.